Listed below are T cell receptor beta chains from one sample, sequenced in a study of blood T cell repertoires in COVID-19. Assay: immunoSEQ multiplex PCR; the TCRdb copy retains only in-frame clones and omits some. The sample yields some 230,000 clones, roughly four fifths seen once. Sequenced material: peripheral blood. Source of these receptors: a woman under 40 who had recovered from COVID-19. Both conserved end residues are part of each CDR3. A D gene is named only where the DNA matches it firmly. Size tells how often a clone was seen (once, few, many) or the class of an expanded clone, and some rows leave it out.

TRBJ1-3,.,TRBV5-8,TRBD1,TGTGCCAGCAGATTTGGCTGGGACAGGGAAGAAGGAAACACCATATATTTT,CASRFGWDREEGNTIYF
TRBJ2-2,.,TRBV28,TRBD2,TGTGCCAGCAGACTGGTAGCGGGAGGATACACCGGGGAGCTGTTTTTT,CASRLVAGGYTGELFF
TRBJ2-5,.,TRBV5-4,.,TGTGCCAGCAGCCCGGACAGTCTCCAAGAGACCCAGTACTTC,CASSPDSLQETQYF
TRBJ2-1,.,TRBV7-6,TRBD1,TGTGCCAGCAGCATAGGACAGGTCAATGAGCAGTTCTTC,CASSIGQVNEQFF
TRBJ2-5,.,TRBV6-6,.,TGTGCCAGCAGTTATAACTTTCAAGAGACCCAGTACTTC,CASSYNFQETQYF
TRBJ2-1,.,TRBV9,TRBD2,TGTGCCAGCAGCGAGCCTAGCGGGGGCCGGGAGCAGTTCTTC,CASSEPSGGREQFF
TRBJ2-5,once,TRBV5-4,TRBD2,TGTGCCAGCAGCTTGTTAGGTCTAGCGGGATCGAGGGAGACCCAGTACTTC,CASSLLGLAGSRETQYF
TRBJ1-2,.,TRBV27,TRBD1,TGTGCCAGCAGTCCAACGGACAGGGGGCCCTACACCTTC,CASSPTDRGPYTF
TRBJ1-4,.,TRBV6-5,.,TGTGCCAGCAGGTCCCAGACAGCAACTAATGAAAAACTGTTTTTT,CASRSQTATNEKLFF
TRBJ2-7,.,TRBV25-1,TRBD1,TGTGCCAGCAGTGCCCGGGACAGAGCCCCTTACGAGCAGTACTTC,CASSARDRAPYEQYF
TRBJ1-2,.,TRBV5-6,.,TGTGCCAGCACCCAATCGGGGGGTCTAAGGGGCTACACCTTC,CASTQSGGLRGYTF
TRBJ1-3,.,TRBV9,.,TGTGCCAGCAGCCCCCGTCCAGGGGAGAACACCATATATTTT,CASSPRPGENTIYF
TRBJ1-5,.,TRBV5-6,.,TGTGCCAGCAGCCCTAGGCCCCAGGGGCAGCCCCAGCATTTT,CASSPRPQGQPQHF
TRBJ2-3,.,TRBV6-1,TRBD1,TGTGCCAGCAGTGAATTAGGACAGGGGATACCAGATACGCAGTATTTT,CASSELGQGIPDTQYF
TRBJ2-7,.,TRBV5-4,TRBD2,TGTGCCAGCAGCTTGGCCGGGACTAGCGGCCCCTACGAGCAGTACTTC,CASSLAGTSGPYEQYF
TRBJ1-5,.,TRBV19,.,TGTGCCAGTAGTCCAACAGGGTTTTATAGCAATCAGCCCCAGCATTTT,CASSPTGFYSNQPQHF
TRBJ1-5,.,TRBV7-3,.,TGTGCCAGCAGCTTATTGGGGGGTCAGCCCCAGCATTTT,CASSLLGGQPQHF
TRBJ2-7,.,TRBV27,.,TGTGCCAGCAGTTCCGCCTACGAGCAGTACTTC,CASSSAYEQYF
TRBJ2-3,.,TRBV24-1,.,TGTGCCACCAGTGATTATCCAAACACAGATACGCAGTATTTT,CATSDYPNTDTQYF
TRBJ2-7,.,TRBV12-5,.,TGTGCTAGTGCCCCCCCAAACTCCTACGAGCAGTACTTC,CASAPPNSYEQYF
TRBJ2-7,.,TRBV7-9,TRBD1,TGTGCCAGCAGCGGCCCCCGGGACAGGGGCCGAACCTACGAGCAGTACTTC,CASSGPRDRGRTYEQYF
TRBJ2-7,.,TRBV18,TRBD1,TGTGCCAGCTCCCTCGGACAGGGGCGGTCCGAGCAGTACTTC,CASSLGQGRSEQYF
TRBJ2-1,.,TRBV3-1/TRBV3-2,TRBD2,TGTGCCAGCAGCCCCACTAGCGGGAGTTTCAATGAGCAGTTCTTC,CASSPTSGSFNEQFF
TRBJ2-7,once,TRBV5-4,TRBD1,TGTGCCAGCAGCTTGGGGGCGGACAGGGTCGAGCAGTACTTC,CASSLGADRVEQYF
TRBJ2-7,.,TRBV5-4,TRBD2,TGTGCCAGCAGCGACGGACTAGCGGGAGGGCTCTCCTACGAGCAGTACTTC,CASSDGLAGGLSYEQYF
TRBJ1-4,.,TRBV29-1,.,TGCAGCGTTGCAAGGGGAACTAATGAAAAACTGTTTTTT,CSVARGTNEKLFF
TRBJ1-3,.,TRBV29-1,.,TGCAGCGGCCGACGGGACTCTGGAAACACCATATATTTT,CSGRRDSGNTIYF
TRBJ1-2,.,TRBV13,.,TGTGCCAGCAGTATACAGGGAAACTATGGCTACACCTTC,CASSIQGNYGYTF
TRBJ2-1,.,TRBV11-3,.,TGTGCCAGCAGCTCGGCGGGATCCCCCTACAATGAGCAGTTCTTC,CASSSAGSPYNEQFF
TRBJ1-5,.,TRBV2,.,TGTGCCAGCAGCGAGGGTCTGGATCAGCCCCAGCATTTT,CASSEGLDQPQHF
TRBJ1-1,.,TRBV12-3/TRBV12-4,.,TGTGCCAGCAGAGGGGACACTGAAGCTTTCTTT,CASRGDTEAFF
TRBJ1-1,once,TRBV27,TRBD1,TGTGCCAGCCGCCCGTCGGACAGGGTGAACACTGAAGCTTTCTTT,CASRPSDRVNTEAFF
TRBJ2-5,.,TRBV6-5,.,TGTGCCAGCAGCCTAAGCCTGGGACTTGGAGAGACCCAGTACTTC,CASSLSLGLGETQYF
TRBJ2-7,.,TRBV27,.,TGTGCCAGCAGTTATACAGGGACCGAGCAGTACTTC,CASSYTGTEQYF
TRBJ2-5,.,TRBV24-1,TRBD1,TGTGCCACCAGTAGGGGGCAGAGGGCGAGAGAGACCCAGTACTTC,CATSRGQRARETQYF
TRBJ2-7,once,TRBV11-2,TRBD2,TGTGCCAGCAGCTTAGACCCTAGCGGGAGCTCCTACGAGCAGTACTTC,CASSLDPSGSSYEQYF
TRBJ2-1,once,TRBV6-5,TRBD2,TGTGCCAGCAGGTCCCAGGGACTAGCAGTGTATGAGCAGTTCTTC,CASRSQGLAVYEQFF
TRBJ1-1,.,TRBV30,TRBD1,TGTGCCTGGAGTCCGGAACATAGGGGGCGAGCTTTCTTT,CAWSPEHRGRAFF
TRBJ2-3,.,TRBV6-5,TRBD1,TGTGCCAGCAGTTACTCCACAGGGGGCGGCACAGATACGCAGTATTTT,CASSYSTGGGTDTQYF
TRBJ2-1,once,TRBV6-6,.,TGTGCCAGCAGTTCCCGTTCGGGGCAGTTCTTC,CASSSRSGQFF
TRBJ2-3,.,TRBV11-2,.,TGTGCCAGCAGCTTAGATCTAGCACCAGATACGCAGTATTTT,CASSLDLAPDTQYF
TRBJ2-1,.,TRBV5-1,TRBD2,TGCGCCAGCAGCTTGAATGGAGCGGGAGAGGAGATCTTC,CASSLNGAGEEIF
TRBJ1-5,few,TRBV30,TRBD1,TGTGCCTGGAGTGTACCCGGGACAGGGCCCTTTAGCAATCAGCCCCAGCATTTT,CAWSVPGTGPFSNQPQHF
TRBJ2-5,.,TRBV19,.,TGTGCCAGTACCATTCCCTCGACAGGGAGGGAGACCCAGTACTTC,CASTIPSTGRETQYF
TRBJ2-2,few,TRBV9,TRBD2,TGTGCCAGCAGCGCCGGGACTAGCGGGAGTAGGGAGCTGTTTTTT,CASSAGTSGSRELFF
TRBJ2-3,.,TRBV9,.,TGTGCCAGCATGCAAACGGGGTCAGATACGCAGTATTTT,CASMQTGSDTQYF
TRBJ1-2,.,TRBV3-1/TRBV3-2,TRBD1,TGTGCCAGCAGCCAAATGACAGGGGTTGGCTATGGCTACACCTTC,CASSQMTGVGYGYTF
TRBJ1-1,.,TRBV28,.,TGTGCCAGCAGAGCCCGGTTGAACACTGAAGCTTTCTTT,CASRARLNTEAFF
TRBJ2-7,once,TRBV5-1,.,TGCGCCAGCAGCTCCCCGGAGACAGGGAGGAACGAGCAGTACTTC,CASSSPETGRNEQYF
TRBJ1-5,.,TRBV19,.,TGTGCCAGTAGTATGGGCCGATTCCCTAATCAGCCCCAGCATTTT,CASSMGRFPNQPQHF
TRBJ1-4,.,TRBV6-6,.,TGTGCCAGCAGACCGCGGGGGAGTGGTAATGAAAAACTGTTTTTT,CASRPRGSGNEKLFF
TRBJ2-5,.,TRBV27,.,TGTGCCAGCAGTCTCTCCAACAGGGCAATTCAAGAGACCCAGTACTTC,CASSLSNRAIQETQYF
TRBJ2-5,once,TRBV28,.,TGTGCCAGCATGAGGAGCGGGCCCCTCCGGGAGACCCAGTACTTC,CASMRSGPLRETQYF